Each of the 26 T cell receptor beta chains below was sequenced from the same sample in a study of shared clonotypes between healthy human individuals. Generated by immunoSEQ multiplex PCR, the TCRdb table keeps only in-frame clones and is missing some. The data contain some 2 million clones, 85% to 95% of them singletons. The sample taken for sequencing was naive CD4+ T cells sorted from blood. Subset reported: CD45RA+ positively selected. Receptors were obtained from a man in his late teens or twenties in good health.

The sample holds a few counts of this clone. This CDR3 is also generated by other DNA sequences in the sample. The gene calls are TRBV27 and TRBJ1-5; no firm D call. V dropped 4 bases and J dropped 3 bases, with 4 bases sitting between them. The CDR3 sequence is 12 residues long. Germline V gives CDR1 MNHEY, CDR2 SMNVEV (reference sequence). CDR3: CASSSPNQPQHF. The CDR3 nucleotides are TGTGCCAGCAGTTCCCCCAATCAGCCCCAGCATTTT.

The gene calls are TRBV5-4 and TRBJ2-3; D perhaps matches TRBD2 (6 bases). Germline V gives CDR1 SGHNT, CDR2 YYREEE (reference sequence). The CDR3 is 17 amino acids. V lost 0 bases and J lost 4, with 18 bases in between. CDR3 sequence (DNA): TGTGCCAGCAGCTTGGCCCGGTCAGGGACTTTCGCAGATACGCAGTATTTT. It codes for CASSLARSGTFADTQYF.

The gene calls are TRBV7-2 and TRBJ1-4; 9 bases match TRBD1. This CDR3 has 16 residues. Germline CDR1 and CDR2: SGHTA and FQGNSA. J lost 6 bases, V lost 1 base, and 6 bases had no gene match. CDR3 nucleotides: TGTGCCAGCAGCTTAGATTGGGACAGGGATTATGAAAAACTGTTTTTT. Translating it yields CASSLDWDRDYEKLFF.

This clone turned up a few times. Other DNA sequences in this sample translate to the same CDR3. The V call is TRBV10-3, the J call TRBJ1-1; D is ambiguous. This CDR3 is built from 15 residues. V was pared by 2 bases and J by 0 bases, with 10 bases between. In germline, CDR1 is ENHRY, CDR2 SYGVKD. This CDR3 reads CAISEGGQMNTEAFF. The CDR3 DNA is TGTGCCATCAGTGAGGGTGGGCAGATGAACACTGAAGCTTTCTTT.

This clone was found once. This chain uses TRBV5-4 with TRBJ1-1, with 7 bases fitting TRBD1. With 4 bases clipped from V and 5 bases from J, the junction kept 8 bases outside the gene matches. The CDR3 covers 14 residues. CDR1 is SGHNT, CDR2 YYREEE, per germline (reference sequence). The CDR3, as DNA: TGTGCCAGCAGCCCCTCCGGCAGGGGGACTGAAGCTTTCTTT. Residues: CASSPSGRGTEAFF. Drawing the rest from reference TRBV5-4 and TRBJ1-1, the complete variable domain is ETGVTQSPTHLIKTRGQQVTLRCSSQSGHNTVSWYQQALGQGPQFIFQYYREEENGRGNFPPRFSGLQFPNYSSELNVNALELDDSALYLCASSPSGRGTEAFFGQGTRLTVV.

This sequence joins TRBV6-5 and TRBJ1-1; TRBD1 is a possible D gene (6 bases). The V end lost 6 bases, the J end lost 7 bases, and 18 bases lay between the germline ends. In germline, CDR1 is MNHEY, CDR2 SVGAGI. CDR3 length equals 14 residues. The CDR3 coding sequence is TGTGCCAGCAGACGAGAAACACAGGGCCTTGAAGCTTTCTTT. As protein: CASRRETQGLEAFF.

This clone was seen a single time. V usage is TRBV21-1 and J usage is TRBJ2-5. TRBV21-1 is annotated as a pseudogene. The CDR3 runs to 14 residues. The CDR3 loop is CASSTPRAGETQYF. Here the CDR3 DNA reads TGTGCCAGCAGCACCCCCCGGGCCGGAGAGACCCAGTACTTC.

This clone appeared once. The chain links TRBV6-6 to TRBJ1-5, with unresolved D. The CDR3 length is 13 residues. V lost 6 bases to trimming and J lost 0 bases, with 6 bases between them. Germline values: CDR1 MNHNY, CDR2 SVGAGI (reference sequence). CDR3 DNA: TGTGCCAGCAGGACAAATAGCAATCAGCCCCAGCATTTT. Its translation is CASRTNSNQPQHF.

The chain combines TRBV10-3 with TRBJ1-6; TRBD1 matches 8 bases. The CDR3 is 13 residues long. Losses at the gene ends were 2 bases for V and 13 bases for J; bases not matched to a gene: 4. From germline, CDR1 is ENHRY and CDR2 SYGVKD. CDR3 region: CAISEGQGPPLHF. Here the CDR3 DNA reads TGTGCCATCAGTGAGGGACAGGGTCCGCCCCTCCACTTT.

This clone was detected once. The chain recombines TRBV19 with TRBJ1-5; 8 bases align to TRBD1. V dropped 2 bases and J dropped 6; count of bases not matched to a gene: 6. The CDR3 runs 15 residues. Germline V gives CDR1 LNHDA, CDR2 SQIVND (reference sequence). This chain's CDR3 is CASSITGGDSQPQHF. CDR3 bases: TGTGCCAGTAGTATAACAGGGGGGGATTCTCAGCCCCAGCATTTT.

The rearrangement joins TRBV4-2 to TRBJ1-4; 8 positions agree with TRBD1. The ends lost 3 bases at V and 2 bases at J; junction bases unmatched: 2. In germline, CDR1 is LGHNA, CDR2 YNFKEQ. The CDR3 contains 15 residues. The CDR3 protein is CASSQYRGTNEKLFF. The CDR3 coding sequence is TGTGCCAGCAGCCAGTACAGGGGGACTAATGAAAAACTGTTTTTT.

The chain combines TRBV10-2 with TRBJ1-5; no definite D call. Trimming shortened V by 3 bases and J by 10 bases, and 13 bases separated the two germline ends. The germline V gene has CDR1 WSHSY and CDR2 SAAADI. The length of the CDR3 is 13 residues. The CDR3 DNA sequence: TGCGCCAGCAGTGAAAAGGATTTCATACCCCAGCATTTT. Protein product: CASSEKDFIPQHF.

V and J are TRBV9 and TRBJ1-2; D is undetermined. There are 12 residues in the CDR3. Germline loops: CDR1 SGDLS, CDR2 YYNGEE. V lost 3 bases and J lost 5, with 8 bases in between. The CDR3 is CASSDSQYGYTF. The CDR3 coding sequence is TGTGCCAGCAGCGACAGCCAATATGGCTACACCTTC.

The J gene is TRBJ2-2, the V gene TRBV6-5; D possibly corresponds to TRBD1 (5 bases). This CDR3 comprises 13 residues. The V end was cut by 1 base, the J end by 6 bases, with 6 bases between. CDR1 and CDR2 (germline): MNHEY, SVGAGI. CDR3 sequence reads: CASSYLGAGELFF. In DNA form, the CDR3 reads TGTGCCAGCAGTTACTTAGGGGCCGGGGAGCTGTTTTTT.

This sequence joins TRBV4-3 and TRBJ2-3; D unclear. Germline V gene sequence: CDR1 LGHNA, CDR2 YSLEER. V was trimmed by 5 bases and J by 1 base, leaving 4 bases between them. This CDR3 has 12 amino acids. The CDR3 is CASSRGTDTQYF. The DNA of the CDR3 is TGCGCCAGCAGCAGGGGCACAGATACGCAGTATTTT.

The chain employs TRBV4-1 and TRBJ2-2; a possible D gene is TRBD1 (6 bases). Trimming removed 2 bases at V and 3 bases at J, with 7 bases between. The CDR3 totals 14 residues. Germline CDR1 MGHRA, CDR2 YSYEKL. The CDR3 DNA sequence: TGCGCCAGCAGCCAAAGGACAGACACCGGGGAGCTGTTTTTT. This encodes CASSQRTDTGELFF.

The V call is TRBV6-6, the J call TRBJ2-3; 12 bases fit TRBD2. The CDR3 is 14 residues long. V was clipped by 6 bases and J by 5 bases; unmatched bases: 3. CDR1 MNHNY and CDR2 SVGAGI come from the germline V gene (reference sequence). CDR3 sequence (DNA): TGTGCCAGCAGACTAGCGGGGGGACAAGATACGCAGTATTTT. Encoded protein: CASRLAGGQDTQYF.

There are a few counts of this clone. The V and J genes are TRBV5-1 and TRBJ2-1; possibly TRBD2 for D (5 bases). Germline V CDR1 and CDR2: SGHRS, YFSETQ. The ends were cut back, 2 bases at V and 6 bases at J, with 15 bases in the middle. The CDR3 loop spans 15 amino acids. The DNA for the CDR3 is TGCGCCAGCAGCTTTTTCCCGCTAGCCCCCAATGAGCAGTTCTTC. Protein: CASSFFPLAPNEQFF.

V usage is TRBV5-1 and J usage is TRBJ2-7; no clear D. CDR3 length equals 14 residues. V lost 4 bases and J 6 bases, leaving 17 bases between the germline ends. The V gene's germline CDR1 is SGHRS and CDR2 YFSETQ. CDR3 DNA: TGCGCCAGCAGCCCCGATGCCTCGACGTCCGAGCAGTACTTC. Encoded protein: CASSPDASTSEQYF.

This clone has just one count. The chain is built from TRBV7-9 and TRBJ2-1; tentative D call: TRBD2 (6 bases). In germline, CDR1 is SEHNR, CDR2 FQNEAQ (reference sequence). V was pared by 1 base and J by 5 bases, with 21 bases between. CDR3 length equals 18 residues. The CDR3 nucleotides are TGTGCCAGCAGCTTAGTAGGGGTGGCGGGAATTTACCACAATGAGCAGTTCTTC. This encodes CASSLVGVAGIYHNEQFF.

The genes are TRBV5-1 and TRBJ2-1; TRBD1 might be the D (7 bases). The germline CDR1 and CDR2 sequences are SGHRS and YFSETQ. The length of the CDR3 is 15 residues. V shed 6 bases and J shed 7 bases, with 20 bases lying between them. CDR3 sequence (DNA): TGCGCCAGCACCCCCAGGGGGGTTGGCAAGAATGAGCAGTTCTTC. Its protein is CASTPRGVGKNEQFF.

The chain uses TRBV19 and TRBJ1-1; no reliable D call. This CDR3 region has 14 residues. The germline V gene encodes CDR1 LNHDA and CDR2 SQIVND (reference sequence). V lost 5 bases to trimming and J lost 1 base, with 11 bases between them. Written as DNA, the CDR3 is TGTGCCAGTAGTCTAAAGGGCCGGAACACTGAAGCTTTCTTT. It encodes CASSLKGRNTEAFF.

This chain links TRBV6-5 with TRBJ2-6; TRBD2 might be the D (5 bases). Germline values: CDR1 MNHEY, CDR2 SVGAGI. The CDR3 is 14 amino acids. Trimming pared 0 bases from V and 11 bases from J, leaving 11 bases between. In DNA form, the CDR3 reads TGTGCCAGCAGTTACTCGTTAGAGGGCCACGTCCTGACTTTC. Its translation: CASSYSLEGHVLTF.

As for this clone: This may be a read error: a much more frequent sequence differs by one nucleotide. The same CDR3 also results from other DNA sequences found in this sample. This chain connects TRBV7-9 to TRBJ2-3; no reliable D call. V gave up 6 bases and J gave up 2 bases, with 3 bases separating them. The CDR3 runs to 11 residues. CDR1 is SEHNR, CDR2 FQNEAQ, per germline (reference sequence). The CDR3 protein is CASRSTDTQYF. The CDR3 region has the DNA TGTGCCAGCAGGTCCACAGATACGCAGTATTTT.

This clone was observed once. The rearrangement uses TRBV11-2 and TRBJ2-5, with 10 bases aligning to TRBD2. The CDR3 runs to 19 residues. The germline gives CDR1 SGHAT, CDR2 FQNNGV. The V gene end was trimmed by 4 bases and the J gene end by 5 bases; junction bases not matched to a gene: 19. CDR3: CASSSKPAGLAAPRETQYF. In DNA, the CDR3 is TGTGCCAGCAGCTCGAAACCCGCCGGACTAGCGGCCCCTAGGGAGACCCAGTACTTC.

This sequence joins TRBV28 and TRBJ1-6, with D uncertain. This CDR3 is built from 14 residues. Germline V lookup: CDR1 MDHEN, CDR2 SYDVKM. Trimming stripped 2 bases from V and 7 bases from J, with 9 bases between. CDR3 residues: CASSLRRENSPLHF. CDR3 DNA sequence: TGTGCCAGCAGTTTAAGGAGGGAGAATTCACCCCTCCACTTT.